A single sample is the source of the 13 T cell receptor beta chains below, sequenced in a study of early T cells in non-severe SARS-CoV-2 infection. TCRdb itself ran the 5' RACE reads through MiXCR, one entry per CDR3 protein. The sample records more than 35,000 distinct CDR3 sequences, over 4.5% being singletons. The sequencing sample was made of whole blood. The receptor set was obtained from an adult who was a healthcare worker with PCR-confirmed SARS-CoV-2 infection or an uninfected control (not recorded which).

This clonotype came up many times. This chain links TRBV4-2 with TRBJ2-7; 10 bases map to TRBD1. The CDR3 extends over 18 amino acids. Germline V gene lookup returns CDR1 LGHNA and CDR2 YNFKEQ. V shed 0 bases, J shed 6 bases, and the junction held 14 bases outside the gene matches. DNA for the CDR3: TGTGCCAGCAGCCAAGATCTGGCTCCCGGGACAGGGGATCGCGAGCAGTACTTC. Protein: CASSQDLAPGTGDREQYF.

This clonotype occurred a few times. This chain links TRBV11-2 with TRBJ2-7; TRBD2 aligns across 7 bases. With V trimmed by 7 bases and J by 7 bases, 13 bases remained unmatched. Germline V gene data show CDR1 as SGHAT and CDR2 as FQNNGV. The CDR3 sequence is 14 residues long. Written as DNA, the CDR3 is TGTGCCAGCACCCCCATTGTGGGAGGGAGAGAGCAGTACTTC. This sequence encodes CASTPIVGGREQYF.

To note about this clonotype: Since a much larger clone is just one base distant, this may be a read error. V usage is TRBV5-6 and J usage is TRBJ2-7; D gene uncertain. There are 13 residues in the CDR3. The V and J ends lost 0 bases and 5 bases respectively, with 9 bases between them. Germline V gene lookup returns CDR1 SGHDT and CDR2 YYEEEE. Here the CDR3 DNA reads TGTGCCAGCAGCTTGGAGGGTCCCCACGAGCAGTACTTC. This codes for CASSLEGPHEQYF.

As for this clonotype: Since a much larger clone is just one base distant, this may be a read error. The chain combines TRBV9 with TRBJ2-5, with D perhaps matching TRBD2 (5 bases). V lost 2 bases, J lost 4 bases, and 15 bases lay in between. This CDR3 contains 15 residues. Germline V gene sequence: CDR1 SGDLS, CDR2 YYNGEE. The CDR3 here is CASSVGVGSRETQYF. The CDR3 nucleotides are TGTGCCAGCAGCGTGGGCGTAGGGAGCCGAGAGACCCAGTACTTC.

The gene calls are TRBV18 and TRBJ2-6, with 8 bases identical to TRBD1. This CDR3 is 18 amino acids long. With 1 base clipped from V and 1 base from J, the junction kept 6 bases outside the gene matches. Germline CDR1 KGHSH, CDR2 LQKENI. The CDR3, as DNA: TGTGCCAGCTCACCACTGCAGGGGGCCATTTCTGGGGCCAACGTCCTGACTTTC. This gives the protein CASSPLQGAISGANVLTF. The full variable domain, with the rest looked up from reference TRBV18 and TRBJ2-6, is NAGVMQNPRHLVRRRGQEARLRCSPMKGHSHVYWYRQLPEEGLKFMVYLQKENIIDESGMPKERFSAEFPKEGPSILRIQQVVRGDSAAYFCASSPLQGAISGANVLTFGAGSRLTVL.

Worth noting for this clonotype: A much larger clone sits a single nucleotide away, making a read error possible. The conserved phenylalanine or tryptophan is not found at the CDR3 terminus, so this likely reflects a read error. This chain connects TRBV20-1 to TRBJ1-5; D remains unclear. The CDR3 totals 13 residues. The V end lost 2 bases, the J end lost 2 bases, and 7 bases lay between the germline ends. Germline loops: CDR1 DFQATT, CDR2 SNEGSKA (reference sequence). CDR3 sequence reads: CSARQDGNQPQHL. CDR3 nucleotides: TGCAGTGCTAGACAGGATGGCAATCAGCCCCAGCATTTA.

This clonotype was seen at least ten times. The genes are TRBV19 and TRBJ1-2; 7 nucleotides match TRBD1. Per the germline V gene, CDR1 is LNHDA and CDR2 is SQIVND (reference sequence). The CDR3 has 15 residues. V was clipped by 0 bases and J by 4 bases; unmatched bases: 5. The CDR3 reads CASSIDQGTAYGYTF. CDR3 in DNA: TGTGCCAGTAGTATAGATCAGGGGACAGCCTATGGCTACACCTTC.

The V and J genes are TRBV4-2 and TRBJ2-3; D uncertain. The CDR3 is 14 residues long. Germline assignment: CDR1 LGHNA and CDR2 YNFKEQ. The V and J ends lost 1 base and 3 bases respectively, with 8 bases between them. CDR3 sequence: CASSQGAGTDTQYF. CDR3 in DNA: TGTGCCAGCAGCCAAGGAGCTGGGACAGATACGCAGTATTTT.

This clonotype was detected only a few times. DNA of the CDR3: TGTGCCAGCAGCGCGACAGGGTCCCCCGGGGAGCTGTTTTTT. Translating gives CASSATGSPGELFF. This chain joins TRBV6-6 and TRBJ2-2; 7 positions match TRBD1. The CDR3 totals 14 residues. Germline V gene lookup returns CDR1 MNHNY and CDR2 SVGAGI (reference sequence). The V segment lost 6 bases and the J segment 6 bases; nucleotides outside the gene matches: 7.

This clonotype was detected many times. J is TRBJ2-7 and V is TRBV4-2, with 8 bases identical to TRBD1. The junction had 8 bases not matched to a gene; V was cut back by 2 bases and J by 5 bases. The V gene's germline CDR1 is LGHNA and CDR2 YNFKEQ. CDR3 size: 15 residues. The CDR3 region is CASSQNPGGPDEQYF. As DNA, the CDR3 is TGTGCCAGCAGCCAAAACCCAGGGGGCCCCGACGAGCAGTACTTC.

This clonotype was recorded many times. The chain couples TRBV11-2 to TRBJ2-5; the D gene is possibly TRBD1 (5 bases). The V end lost 0 bases, the J end lost 5 bases, and 13 bases lay between the germline ends. Looked up from germline, CDR1 is SGHAT and CDR2 is FQNNGV. CDR3 length: 15 amino acids. For the CDR3, the DNA is TGTGCCAGCAGCTTAGATGGGGCTAGGGCGGAGACCCAGTACTTC. Protein product: CASSLDGARAETQYF.

This chain uses TRBV5-1 with TRBJ1-2; 9 bases agree with TRBD1. Trimming removed 4 bases from V and 6 bases from J; junction bases left unmatched: 13. The germline V gene has CDR1 SGHRS and CDR2 YFSETQ. This CDR3 spans 16 amino acids. This CDR3 reads CASSPLPTGGSDGYTF. The CDR3 DNA sequence: TGCGCCAGCAGCCCCCTACCGACAGGGGGGTCGGATGGCTACACCTTC. Supplemented by reference TRBV5-1 and TRBJ1-2, the full variable domain reads KAGVTQTPRYLIKTRGQQVTLSCSPISGHRSVSWYQQTPGQGLQFLFEYFSETQRNKGNFPGRFSGRQFSNSRSEMNVSTLELGDSALYLCASSPLPTGGSDGYTFGSGTRLTVV.

This clonotype was observed a few times. V gene TRBV20-1 combines with J gene TRBJ2-3; D uncertain. With 4 bases removed from V and 6 bases from J, the gap between germline ends came to 8 bases. CDR1 is DFQATT, CDR2 SNEGSKA, per germline (reference sequence). The CDR3 is 11 residues long. Here the CDR3 DNA reads TGCAGTGCTAACCCCTCCGATACGCAGTATTTT. It specifies CSANPSDTQYF.